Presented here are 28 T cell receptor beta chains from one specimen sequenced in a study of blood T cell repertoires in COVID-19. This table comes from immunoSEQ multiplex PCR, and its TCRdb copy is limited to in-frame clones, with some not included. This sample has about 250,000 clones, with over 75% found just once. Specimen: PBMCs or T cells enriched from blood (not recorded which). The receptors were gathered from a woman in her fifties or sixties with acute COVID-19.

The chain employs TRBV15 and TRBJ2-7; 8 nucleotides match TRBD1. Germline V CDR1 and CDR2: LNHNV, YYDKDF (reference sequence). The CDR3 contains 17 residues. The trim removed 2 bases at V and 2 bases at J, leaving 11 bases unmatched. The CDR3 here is CATSRYKGGTGTYEQYF. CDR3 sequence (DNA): TGTGCCACCAGCAGATATAAAGGAGGGACAGGTACCTACGAGCAGTACTTC.

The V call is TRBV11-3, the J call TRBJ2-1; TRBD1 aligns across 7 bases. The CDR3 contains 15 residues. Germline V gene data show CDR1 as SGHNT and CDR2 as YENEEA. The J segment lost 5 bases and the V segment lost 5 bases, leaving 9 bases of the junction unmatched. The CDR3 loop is CASSRGDRRNNEQFF. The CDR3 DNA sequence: TGTGCCAGCAGCAGAGGGGACAGAAGGAACAATGAGCAGTTCTTC.

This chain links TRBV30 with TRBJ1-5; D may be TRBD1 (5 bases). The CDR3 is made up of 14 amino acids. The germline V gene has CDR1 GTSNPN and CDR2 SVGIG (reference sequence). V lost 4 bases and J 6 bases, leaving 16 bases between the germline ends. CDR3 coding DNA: TGTGCCTGGACTACGCAGGGTAACGGTCAGCCCCAGCATTTT. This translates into CAWTTQGNGQPQHF.

The CDR3 coding sequence is TGTGCCAGCAGTGCGACAGGGGCAGGAAACACCATATATTTT. It specifies CASSATGAGNTIYF. The chain couples TRBV9 to TRBJ1-3; 8 bases are shared with TRBD1. Germline CDR1 reads SGDLS; CDR2 reads YYNGEE. The V gene end was trimmed by 5 bases and the J gene end by 4 bases; junction bases not matched to a gene: 5. This CDR3 is 14 amino acids long.

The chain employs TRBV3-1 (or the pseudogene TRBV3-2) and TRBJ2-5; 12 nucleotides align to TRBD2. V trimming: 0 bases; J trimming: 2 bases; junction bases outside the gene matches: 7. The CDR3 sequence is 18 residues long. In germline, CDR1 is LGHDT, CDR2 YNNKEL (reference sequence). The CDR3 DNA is TGTGCCAGCAGCCAAGAGGGAGGACTAGCGGGGACTCAAGAGACCCAGTACTTC. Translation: CASSQEGGLAGTQETQYF.

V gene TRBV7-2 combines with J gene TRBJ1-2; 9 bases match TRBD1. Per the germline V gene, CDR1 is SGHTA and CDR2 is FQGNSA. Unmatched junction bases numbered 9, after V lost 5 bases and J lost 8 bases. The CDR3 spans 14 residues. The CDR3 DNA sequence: TGTGCCAGCAGCCCACAGGGGGCGTCGGACGGCTACACCTTC. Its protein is CASSPQGASDGYTF.

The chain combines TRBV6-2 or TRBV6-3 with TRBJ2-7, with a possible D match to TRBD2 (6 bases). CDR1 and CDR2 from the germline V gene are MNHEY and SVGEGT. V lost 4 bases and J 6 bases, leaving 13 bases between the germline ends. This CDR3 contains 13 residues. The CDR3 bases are TGTGCCAGCAGTTCAGGAGGGGCCGGCGAGCAGTACTTC. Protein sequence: CASSSGGAGEQYF.

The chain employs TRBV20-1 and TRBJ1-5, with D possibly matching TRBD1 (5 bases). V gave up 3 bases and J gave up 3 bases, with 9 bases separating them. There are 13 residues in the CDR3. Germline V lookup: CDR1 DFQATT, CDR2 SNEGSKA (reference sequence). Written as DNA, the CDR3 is TGCAGTGCTAGTTTAGGGGTCAATCAGCCCCAGCATTTT. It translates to CSASLGVNQPQHF.

CDR3 amino acids: CASSTVDRSMGEQYF. The CDR3 DNA reads as TGTGCCAGCAGCACCGTGGACAGGTCAATGGGCGAGCAGTACTTC. The chain has TRBV21-1 and TRBJ2-7; TRBD1 is taken as the D call from the table, unchecked against the DNA. TRBV21-1 is a listed pseudogene. The length of the CDR3 is 15 residues.

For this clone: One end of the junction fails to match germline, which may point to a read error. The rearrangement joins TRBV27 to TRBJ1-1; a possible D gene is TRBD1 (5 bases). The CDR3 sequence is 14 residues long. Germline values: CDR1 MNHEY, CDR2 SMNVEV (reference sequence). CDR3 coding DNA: TGTGCTAGCAGATCCCAGGGTACGAACACTGAAGCTTTCTTT. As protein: CASRSQGTNTEAFF.

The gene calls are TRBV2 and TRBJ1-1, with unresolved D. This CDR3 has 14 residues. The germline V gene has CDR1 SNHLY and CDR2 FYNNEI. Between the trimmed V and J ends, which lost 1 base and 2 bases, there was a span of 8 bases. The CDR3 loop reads CASSEEAENTEAFF. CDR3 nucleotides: TGTGCCAGCAGTGAAGAAGCGGAAAACACTGAAGCTTTCTTT.

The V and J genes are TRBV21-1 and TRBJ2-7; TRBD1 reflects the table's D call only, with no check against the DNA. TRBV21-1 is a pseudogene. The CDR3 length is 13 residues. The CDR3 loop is CASSIRRGREQYF. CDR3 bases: TGTGCCAGCAGCATTCGCAGGGGGCGCGAGCAGTACTTC.

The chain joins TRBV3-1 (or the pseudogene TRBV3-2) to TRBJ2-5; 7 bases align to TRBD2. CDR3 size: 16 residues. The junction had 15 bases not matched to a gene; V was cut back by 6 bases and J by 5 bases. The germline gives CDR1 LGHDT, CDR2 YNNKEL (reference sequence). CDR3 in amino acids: CASSRLMGGTGETQYF. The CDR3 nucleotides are TGTGCCAGCAGTCGATTGATGGGGGGGACTGGGGAGACCCAGTACTTC.

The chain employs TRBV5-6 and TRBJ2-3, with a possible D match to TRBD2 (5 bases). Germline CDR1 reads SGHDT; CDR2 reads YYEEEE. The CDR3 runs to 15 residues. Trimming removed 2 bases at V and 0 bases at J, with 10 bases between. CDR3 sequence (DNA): TGTGCCAGCAGCTTTACTAGATCTAGCACAGATACGCAGTATTTT. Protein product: CASSFTRSSTDTQYF.

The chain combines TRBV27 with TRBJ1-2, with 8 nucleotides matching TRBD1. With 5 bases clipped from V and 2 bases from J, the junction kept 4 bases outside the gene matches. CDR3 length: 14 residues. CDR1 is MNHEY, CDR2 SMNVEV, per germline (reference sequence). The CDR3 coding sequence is TGTGCCAGCAGTGTAGACAGGGGAAACTATGGCTACACCTTC. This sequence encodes CASSVDRGNYGYTF.

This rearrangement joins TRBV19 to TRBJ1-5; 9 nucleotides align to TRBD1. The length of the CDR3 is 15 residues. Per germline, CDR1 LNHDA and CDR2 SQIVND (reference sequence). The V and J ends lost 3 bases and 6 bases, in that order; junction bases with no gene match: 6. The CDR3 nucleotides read TGTGCCAGTAGTATGAGGCAGACAGGGGGTCAGCCCCAGCATTTT. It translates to CASSMRQTGGQPQHF.

This CDR3 reads CASSQGVGQGYGYTF. The CDR3 bases are TGTGCCAGCAGCCAAGGGGTCGGACAGGGCTATGGCTACACCTTC. The chain couples TRBV14 to TRBJ1-2; 8 nucleotides line up with TRBD1. The CDR3 length is 15 residues. Germline assignment: CDR1 SGHDN and CDR2 FVKESK. The J segment lost 4 bases and the V segment lost 1 base, leaving 5 bases of the junction unmatched. Drawing the rest from reference TRBV14 and TRBJ1-2, the complete variable domain is EAGVTQFPSHSVIEKGQTVTLRCDPISGHDNLYWYRRVMGKEIKFLLHFVKESKQDESGMPNNRFLAERTGGTYSTLKVQPAELEDSGVYFCASSQGVGQGYGYTFGSGTRLTVV.

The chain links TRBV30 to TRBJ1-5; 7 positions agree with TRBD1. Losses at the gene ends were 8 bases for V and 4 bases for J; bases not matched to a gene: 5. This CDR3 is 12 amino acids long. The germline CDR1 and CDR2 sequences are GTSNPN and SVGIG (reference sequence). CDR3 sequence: CAQGQQNQPQHF. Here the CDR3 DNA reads TGTGCCCAGGGACAGCAGAATCAGCCCCAGCATTTT.

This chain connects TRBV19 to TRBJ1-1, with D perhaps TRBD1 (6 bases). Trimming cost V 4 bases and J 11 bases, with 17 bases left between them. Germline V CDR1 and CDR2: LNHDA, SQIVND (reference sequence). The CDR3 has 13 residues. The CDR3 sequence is CASSTTGLASAFF. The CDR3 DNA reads TGTGCCAGTAGTACTACAGGGTTGGCGTCCGCTTTCTTT.

The CDR3 protein is CASSFSSGGALAKNIQYF. DNA of the CDR3: TGTGCCAGCAGCTTTTCTAGCGGGGGGGCCTTAGCCAAAAACATTCAGTACTTC. The J gene is TRBJ2-4, the V gene TRBV7-9, with 12 positions matching TRBD2. This CDR3 comprises 18 residues. V shed 3 bases and J 0 bases; nucleotides not matched to a gene: 6. CDR1 is SEHNR and CDR2 is FQNEAQ in the germline V gene (reference sequence).

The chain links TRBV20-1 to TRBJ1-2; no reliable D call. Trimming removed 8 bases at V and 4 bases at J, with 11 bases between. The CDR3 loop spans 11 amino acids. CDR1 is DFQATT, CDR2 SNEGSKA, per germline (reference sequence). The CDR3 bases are TGCAGTCCCTATACGTCCTATGGCTACACCTTC. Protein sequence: CSPYTSYGYTF.

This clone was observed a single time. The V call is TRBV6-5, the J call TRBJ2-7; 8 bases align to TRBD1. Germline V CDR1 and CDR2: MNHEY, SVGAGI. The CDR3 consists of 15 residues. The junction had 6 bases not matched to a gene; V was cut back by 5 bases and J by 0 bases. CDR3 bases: TGTGCCAGCAGTAGGGACAGGTCGAGCTCCTACGAGCAGTACTTC. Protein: CASSRDRSSSYEQYF.

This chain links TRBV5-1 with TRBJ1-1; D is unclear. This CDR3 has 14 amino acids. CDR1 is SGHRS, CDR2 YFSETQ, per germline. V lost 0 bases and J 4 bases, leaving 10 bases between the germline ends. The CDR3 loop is CASSLEVGVTEAFF. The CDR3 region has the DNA TGCGCCAGCAGCTTGGAAGTAGGAGTCACTGAAGCTTTCTTT. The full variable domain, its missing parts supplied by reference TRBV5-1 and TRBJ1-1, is KAGVTQTPRYLIKTRGQQVTLSCSPISGHRSVSWYQQTPGQGLQFLFEYFSETQRNKGNFPGRFSGRQFSNSRSEMNVSTLELGDSALYLCASSLEVGVTEAFFGQGTRLTVV.

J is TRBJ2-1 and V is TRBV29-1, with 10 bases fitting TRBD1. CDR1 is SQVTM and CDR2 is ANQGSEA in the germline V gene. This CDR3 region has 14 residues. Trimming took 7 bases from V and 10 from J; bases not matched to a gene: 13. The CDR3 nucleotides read TGCAGCGCCCCGGGACAGGGGATCCAAGGCGAGCAGTTCTTC. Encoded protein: CSAPGQGIQGEQFF.

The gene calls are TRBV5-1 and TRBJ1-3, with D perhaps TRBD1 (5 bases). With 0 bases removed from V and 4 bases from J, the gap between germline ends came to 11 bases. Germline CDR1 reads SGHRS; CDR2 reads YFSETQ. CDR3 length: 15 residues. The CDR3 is CASSLVTGSGNTIYF. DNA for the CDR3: TGCGCCAGCAGCTTGGTCACAGGTTCCGGAAACACCATATATTTT. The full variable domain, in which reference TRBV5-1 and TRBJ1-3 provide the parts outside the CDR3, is KAGVTQTPRYLIKTRGQQVTLSCSPISGHRSVSWYQQTPGQGLQFLFEYFSETQRNKGNFPGRFSGRQFSNSRSEMNVSTLELGDSALYLCASSLVTGSGNTIYFGEGSWLTVV.

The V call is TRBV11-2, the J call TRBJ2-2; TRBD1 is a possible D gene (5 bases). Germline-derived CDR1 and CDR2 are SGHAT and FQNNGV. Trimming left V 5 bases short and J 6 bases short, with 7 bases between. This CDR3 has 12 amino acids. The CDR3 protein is CASSQQAGELFF. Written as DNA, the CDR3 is TGTGCCAGCAGCCAACAGGCCGGGGAGCTGTTTTTT.

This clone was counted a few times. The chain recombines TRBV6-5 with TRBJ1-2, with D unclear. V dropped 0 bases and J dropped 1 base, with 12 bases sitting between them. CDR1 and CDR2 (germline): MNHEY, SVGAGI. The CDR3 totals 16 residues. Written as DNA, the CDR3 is TGTGCCAGCAGTTACTCCCGTGAGGGCATTAACTATGGCTACACCTTC. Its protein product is CASSYSREGINYGYTF.

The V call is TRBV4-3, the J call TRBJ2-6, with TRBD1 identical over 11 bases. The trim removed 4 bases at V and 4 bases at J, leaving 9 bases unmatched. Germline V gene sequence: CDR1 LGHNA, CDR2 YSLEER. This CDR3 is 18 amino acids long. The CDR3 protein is CASSPSGTGGLGANVLTF. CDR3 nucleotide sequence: TGCGCCAGCAGCCCCTCCGGGACAGGGGGTTTAGGGGCCAACGTCCTGACTTTC.